This T cell receptor beta chain came from a study of blood T cell repertoires in COVID-19. The overall study: Samples came from the United States, Italy and Spain, spanning acute and convalescent COVID-19.

Methods used by the authors: Reference gene primer amplification in the assay estimated nucleated cell counts. Assay: immunoSEQ multiplex PCR; the TCRdb copy retains only in-frame clones and omits some. Clone size and the V and J calls come from that table; the DNA yielded D and trimming. The sample lists 150,000 to 200,000 clones, around 80% occurring once. The CDR3 extends over 14 amino acids. Trimming removed 5 bases at V and 1 base at J, with 11 bases between. Looked up from germline, CDR1 is SEHNR and CDR2 is FQNEAQ (reference sequence). The chain carries TRBV7-9 and TRBJ1-1; maybe TRBD1 (6 bases). Sequencing was performed on peripheral blood. This receptor was identified in an elderly woman with active or convalescent COVID-19. CDR3 sequence reads: CASSPKQGNTEAFF. The CDR3 nucleotides read TGTGCCAGCAGCCCTAAACAGGGGAACACTGAAGCTTTCTTT.